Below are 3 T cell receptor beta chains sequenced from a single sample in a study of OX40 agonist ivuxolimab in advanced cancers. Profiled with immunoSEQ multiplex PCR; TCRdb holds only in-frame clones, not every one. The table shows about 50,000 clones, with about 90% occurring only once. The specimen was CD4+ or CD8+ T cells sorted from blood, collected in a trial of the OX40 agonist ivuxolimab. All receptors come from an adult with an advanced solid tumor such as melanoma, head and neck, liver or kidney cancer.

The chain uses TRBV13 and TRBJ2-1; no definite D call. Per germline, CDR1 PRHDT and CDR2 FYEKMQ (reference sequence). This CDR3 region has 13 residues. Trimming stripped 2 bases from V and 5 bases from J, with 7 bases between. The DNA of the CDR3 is TGTGCCAGCAGCTTAAACAACAACAATGAGCAGTTCTTC. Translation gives CASSLNNNNEQFF.

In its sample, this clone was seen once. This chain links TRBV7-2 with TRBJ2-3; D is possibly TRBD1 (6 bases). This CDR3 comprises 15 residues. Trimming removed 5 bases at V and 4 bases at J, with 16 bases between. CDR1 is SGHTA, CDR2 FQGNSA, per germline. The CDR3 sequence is CASSVGTFDSDTQYF. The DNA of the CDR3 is TGTGCCAGCAGCGTCGGGACATTTGATTCAGATACGCAGTATTTT.

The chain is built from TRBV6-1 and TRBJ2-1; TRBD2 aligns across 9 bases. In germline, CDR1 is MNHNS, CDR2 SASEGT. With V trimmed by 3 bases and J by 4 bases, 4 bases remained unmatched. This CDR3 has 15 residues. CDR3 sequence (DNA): TGTGCCAGCAGTGAGGTGGCGGGGGGGTACAATGAGCAGTTCTTC. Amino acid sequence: CASSEVAGGYNEQFF.